A selection of T cell receptor beta chains follows, all from one sample in a study of vaccination and CD4 T cells after COVID-19. TCRdb re-analysed the PCR reads in MiXCR, keeping a single row per CDR3 protein. The sample records over 15,000 distinct CDR3 sequences, 60% to 85% being singletons. These receptors lack a known antigen. This sample comprised CD4+ T cells from blood, cultured in vitro, obtained after SARS-CoV-2 vaccination. Source of these receptors: a human donor who received a COVID-19 vaccine. The CDR3 runs from the conserved cysteine through the conserved F or W. Fields, in order: D gene, clone size, V gene, J gene, CDR3 protein, CDR3 DNA. The D gene is left open where the match is weak. Only some rows state a clone size, as once, few, many or a class for expanded clones.

>.|.|TRBV21-1|TRBJ2-7
CASIQGSCHDRKDYEQYF
TGTGCCAGCATCCAAGGATCGTGCCACGATAGAAAGGACTACGAGCAGTACTTC
>.|.|TRBV15|TRBJ2-5
CATSRVQEETQYF
TGTGCCACCAGCAGAGTTCAAGAAGAGACCCAGTACTTC
>TRBD2|.|TRBV20-1|TRBJ2-5
CSAPGTSFGTQYF
TGCAGTGCTCCCGGGACTAGCTTTGGGACCCAGTACTTC
>.|.|TRBV28|TRBJ1-5
CASSLVAGSYNQPQHF
TGTGCCAGCAGTTTGGTAGCGGGGTCATACAATCAGCCCCAGCATTTT
>TRBD2|few|TRBV6-1|TRBJ2-7
CASIGLAGVSYEQYF
TGTGCCAGCATTGGACTAGCGGGGGTCTCCTACGAGCAGTACTTC
>TRBD1|.|TRBV20-1|TRBJ2-7
CSASGQGAYEQYF
TGCAGTGCTAGTGGGCAGGGGGCCTACGAGCAGTACTTC
>.|.|TRBV6-1|TRBJ2-7
CASSKGWEQYF
TGTGCCAGCAGCAAGGGGTGGGAGCAGTACTTC
>.|few|TRBV12-3/TRBV12-4|TRBJ1-2
CASSITLGQTYGYTF
TGTGCCAGCAGCATCACGCTCGGACAGACTTATGGCTACACCTTC
>.|.|TRBV20-1|TRBJ1-1
CSAPVSGGTEAFF
TGCAGTGCCCCCGTTAGTGGCGGCACTGAAGCTTTCTTT
>.|.|TRBV12-3/TRBV12-4|TRBJ1-5
CASSLRTGFNSNQPQHF
TGTGCCAGCAGTTTAAGGACTGGGTTTAATAGCAATCAGCCCCAGCATTTT
>.|.|TRBV5-5|TRBJ2-5
CASSTSPMREETQYF
TGTGCCAGCAGTACGTCCCCAATGCGGGAAGAGACCCAGTACTTC
>.|few|TRBV6-2/TRBV6-3|TRBJ1-3
CASWGSSTSGNTIYF
TGTGCCAGCTGGGGCAGCTCAACCTCTGGAAACACCATATATTTT
>.|.|TRBV6-1|TRBJ1-1
CASSTGRISNTEAFF
TGTGCCAGCAGTACGGGCCGGATTTCCAACACTGAAGCTTTCTTT
>TRBD1|.|TRBV7-9|TRBJ1-2
CASSTDRGGGIYGYTF
TGTGCCAGCAGCACAGATCGGGGAGGGGGCATCTATGGCTACACCTTC
>TRBD2|.|TRBV7-9|TRBJ2-3
CASSPVAGLHTDTQYF
TGTGCCAGCAGCCCAGTAGCGGGGCTACACACAGATACGCAGTATTTT
>TRBD1|.|TRBV20-1|TRBJ2-1
CSALDRVDGEQFF
TGCAGTGCTTTGGACAGGGTGGACGGTGAGCAGTTCTTC
>TRBD1|.|TRBV27|TRBJ2-1
CASSLGRGRWNEQFF
TGTGCCAGCAGTTTAGGCAGGGGGCGCTGGAATGAGCAGTTCTTC
>TRBD2|.|TRBV10-1|TRBJ2-5
CASSESLRGDQETQYF
TGCGCCAGCAGTGAGTCCTTGCGGGGGGACCAAGAGACCCAGTACTTC
>TRBD2|.|TRBV2|TRBJ2-5
CASPHRGVVAGGKQETQYF
TGTGCCAGCCCACACCGAGGGGTGGTAGCGGGGGGGAAACAAGAGACCCAGTACTTC
>.|.|TRBV7-2|TRBJ2-7
CASRALGEQYF
TGTGCCAGCAGAGCACTAGGGGAGCAGTACTTC
>.|.|TRBV19|TRBJ1-6
CASSQGNSPLHF
TGTGCCAGTAGTCAAGGGAATTCACCCCTCCACTTT
>TRBD2|.|TRBV20-1|TRBJ2-2
CSARDYGTSGVTGELFF
TGCAGTGCTAGAGATTATGGGACTAGCGGGGTTACCGGGGAGCTGTTTTTT
>TRBD2|.|TRBV29-1|TRBJ2-3
CSVTSGGALDTQYF
TGCAGCGTTACTAGCGGGGGGGCCTTAGATACGCAGTATTTT
>TRBD2|.|TRBV7-2|TRBJ2-2
CAHGRIAGNTGELFF
TGTGCCCACGGGCGAATAGCGGGGAACACCGGGGAGCTGTTTTTT
>.|.|TRBV7-2|TRBJ2-3
CASSLTTGTDTQYF
TGTGCCAGCAGCTTAACCACAGGGACAGATACGCAGTATTTT
>.|.|TRBV19|TRBJ1-5
CASSMGSQPQHF
TGTGCCAGTAGTATGGGGTCTCAGCCCCAGCATTTT
>.|medium-sized|TRBV12-3/TRBV12-4|TRBJ1-1
CASSSTVSTEAFF
TGTGCCAGCAGCTCGACGGTATCCACTGAAGCTTTCTTT
>.|few|TRBV15|TRBJ2-5
CATGRDRSTVGGTQYF
TGTGCCACCGGCAGAGATCGCTCGACAGTCGGCGGGACCCAGTACTTC
>.|.|TRBV10-2|TRBJ1-2
CASTTGSYGYTF
TGCGCCAGCACTACAGGGAGCTATGGCTACACCTTC
>.|.|TRBV19|TRBJ2-3
CASSRNGNTDTQYF
TGTGCCAGTAGTAGGAACGGGAATACAGATACGCAGTATTTT
>.|.|TRBV5-4|TRBJ1-2
CASSLARQNGYTF
TGTGCCAGCAGCTTGGCTAGGCAGAATGGCTACACCTTC
>TRBD2|once|TRBV20-1|TRBJ2-1
CSAERGAPGLAMRSSYNEQFF
TGCAGTGCCGAGCGGGGCGCTCCGGGACTAGCGATGAGGAGCTCCTACAATGAGCAGTTCTTC
>.|.|TRBV7-9|TRBJ2-3
CASNRQDGYDTQYF
TGTGCCAGCAACCGACAGGATGGCTACGATACGCAGTATTTT
>.|.|TRBV15|TRBJ1-1
CATSRDHRGQGVAFF
TGTGCCACCAGCAGAGACCACCGCGGGCAGGGAGTTGCTTTCTTT
>TRBD1|once|TRBV6-1|TRBJ1-4
CASTPRDSPNEKLFF
TGTGCCAGCACCCCCCGGGACAGCCCTAATGAAAAACTGTTTTTT
>.|.|TRBV20-1|TRBJ2-5
CSARDGSWGVGETQYF
TGCAGTGCTAGAGACGGCTCTTGGGGGGTAGGGGAGACCCAGTACTTC
>.|once|TRBV19|TRBJ1-1
CASSVDRLNTEAFF
TGTGCCAGTAGTGTGGACAGACTGAACACTGAAGCTTTCTTT
>TRBD1|.|TRBV30|TRBJ1-6
CAWSEGQYNSPLHF
TGTGCCTGGAGTGAGGGACAGTATAATTCACCCCTCCACTTT
>TRBD2|.|TRBV5-1|TRBJ2-3
CASSSSTSGTDTQYF
TGCGCCAGCAGCTCGTCCACTAGCGGCACAGATACGCAGTATTTT
>TRBD1|.|TRBV20-1|TRBJ2-5
CSAHPPGQTFEETQYF
TGCAGTGCCCATCCACCGGGACAGACTTTTGAAGAGACCCAGTACTTC
>.|.|TRBV24-1|TRBJ2-1
CATSVGESYNEQFF
TGTGCCACCAGTGTTGGGGAATCCTACAATGAGCAGTTCTTC
>TRBD1|.|TRBV6-5|TRBJ2-7
CASSSTGTGSYEQYF
TGTGCCAGCAGTTCCACCGGGACAGGTTCCTACGAGCAGTACTTC
>.|large|TRBV27|TRBJ1-2
CASSLWGAGNYGYTF
TGTGCCAGCAGTTTATGGGGGGCCGGTAACTATGGCTACACCTTC
>.|.|TRBV7-2|TRBJ2-3
CASSRDTPTDTQYF
TGTGCCAGCAGCCGGGACACTCCTACAGATACGCAGTATTTT
>TRBD1|.|TRBV12-3/TRBV12-4|TRBJ2-3
CASGRGQGAGDTQYF
TGTGCCAGCGGACGGGGACAGGGGGCAGGAGATACGCAGTATTTT